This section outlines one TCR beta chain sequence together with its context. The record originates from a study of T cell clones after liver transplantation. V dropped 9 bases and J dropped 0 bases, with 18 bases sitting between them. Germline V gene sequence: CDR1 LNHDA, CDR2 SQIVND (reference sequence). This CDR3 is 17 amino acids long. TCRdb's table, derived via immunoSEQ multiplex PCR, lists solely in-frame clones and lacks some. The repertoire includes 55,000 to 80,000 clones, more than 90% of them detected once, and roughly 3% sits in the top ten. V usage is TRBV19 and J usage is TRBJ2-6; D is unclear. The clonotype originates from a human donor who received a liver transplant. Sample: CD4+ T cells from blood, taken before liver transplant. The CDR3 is CASLFRGRSSGANVLTF. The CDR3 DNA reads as TGTGCCAGCCTCTTTCGTGGACGTTCCTCTGGGGCCAACGTCCTGACTTTC.